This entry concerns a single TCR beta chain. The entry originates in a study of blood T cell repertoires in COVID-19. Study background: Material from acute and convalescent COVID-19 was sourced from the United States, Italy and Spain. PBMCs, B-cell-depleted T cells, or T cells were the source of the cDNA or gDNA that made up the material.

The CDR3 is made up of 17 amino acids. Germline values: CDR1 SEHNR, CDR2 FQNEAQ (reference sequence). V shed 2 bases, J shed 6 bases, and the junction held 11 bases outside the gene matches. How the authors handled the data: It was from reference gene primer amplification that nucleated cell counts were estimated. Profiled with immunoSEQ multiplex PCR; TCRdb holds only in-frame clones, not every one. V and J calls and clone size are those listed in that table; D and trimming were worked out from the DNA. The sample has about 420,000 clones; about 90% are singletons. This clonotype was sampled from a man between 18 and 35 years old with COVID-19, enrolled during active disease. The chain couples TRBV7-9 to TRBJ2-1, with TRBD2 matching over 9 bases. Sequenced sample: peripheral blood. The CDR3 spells CASSLSTSGALLNEQFF. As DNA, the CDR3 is TGTGCCAGCAGCTTATCGACTAGCGGCGCCCTCCTCAATGAGCAGTTCTTC.